This TCR beta chain is from a study of CD8+ T cells in alopecia areata. Study details: Affected scalp percentage gauged treated patients' severity. General study results and limits: The study found tofacitinib significantly decreased scalp clonality and expanded CD8+ clones among the top 100.

In the case of this clone: The antigen is unknown.

Sequencing relied on a cDNA template that was reverse transcribed from extracted RNA. TCRdb's copy holds only in-frame clones and misses some; the assay was immunoSEQ multiplex PCR. The table has around 150,000 clones, under 70% seen once. Specified treatment: oral pan-JAK inhibitor, 5-10 mg twice daily. Samples from alopecia areata patients were lesional scalp punch biopsies and peripheral blood. Separation by sorting yielded CD4+ and CD8+ T cells from PBMCs. The CDR3 sequence is 13 residues long. Germline CDR1 reads SNHLY; CDR2 reads FYNNEI. V was trimmed by 6 bases and J by 3 bases, leaving 9 bases between them.

This specimen consisted of CD4+ T cells sorted from blood, obtained at week 4, from a patient treated with tofacitinib. J is TRBJ1-5 and V is TRBV2, with a tentative D call TRBD1 (6 bases). The receptor comes from a human donor with alopecia areata. The CDR3 loop reads CASRGQTNQPQHF. CDR3 nucleotides: TGTGCCAGCAGAGGACAGACCAATCAGCCCCAGCATTTT.